The 32 T cell receptor beta chains presented below share a single source sample, sequenced in a study of T cell repertoires in cytomegalovirus infection. Their antigen targets remain unknown. One entry per CDR3 protein results from TCRdb running MiXCR on the reads. Counted here are 830,000 or so distinct CDR3 sequences, about 33% occurring once; the ten biggest clones make up over 10%. The material sequenced was cultured CD8+ T cells from PBMCs, taken from culture after CMV antigen stimulation. These receptors originate from a human donor in good health (CMV status not recorded). Some clones in this sample may be carry-over from other donors' samples.

CDR3 bases: TGTGCCAGCACCTGGTTAAACACTGAAGCTTTCTTT. Protein: CASTWLNTEAFF. The gene calls are TRBV12-3 or TRBV12-4 and TRBJ1-1; D gene uncertain. This CDR3 contains 12 residues. Trimming took 7 bases from V and 2 from J, leaving 8 bases between them.

This clonotype was seen many times. This chain uses TRBV7-8 with TRBJ2-3; D call uncertain. This CDR3 has 13 residues. V was shortened by 2 bases and J by 6 bases, with 9 bases between the two germline ends. Per germline, CDR1 SGHVS and CDR2 FQNEAQ. CDR3 in amino acids: CASSLLLADTQYF. CDR3 nucleotide sequence: TGTGCCAGCAGCTTATTGTTGGCGGATACGCAGTATTTT.

This clonotype was observed a handful of times. The chain is built from TRBV27 and TRBJ1-2, with TRBD1 matching over 9 bases. V dropped 3 bases and J dropped 8; count of bases not matched to a gene: 10. Germline CDR1 is MNHEY and CDR2 is SMNVEV (reference sequence). This CDR3 contains 15 residues. CDR3 sequence (DNA): TGTGCCAGCAGTTTCTATTCGGGGACAGGGATCGGCTACACCTTC. This encodes CASSFYSGTGIGYTF.

The chain links TRBV7-9 to TRBJ2-5; D unresolved. This CDR3 is 15 amino acids long. From germline, CDR1 is SEHNR and CDR2 FQNEAQ (reference sequence). V was cut by 5 bases and J by 0 bases, with 13 bases left in between. The CDR3 coding sequence is TGTGCCAGCAGCCGGCTTAGTCGGGACCAAGAGACCCAGTACTTC. It specifies CASSRLSRDQETQYF.

This clonotype came up many times. This CDR3 reads CASSLVGTYTYNEQFF. As DNA, the CDR3 is TGTGCCAGCAGCTTAGTAGGGACCTACACCTACAATGAGCAGTTCTTC. This chain uses TRBV11-2 with TRBJ2-1, with D perhaps being TRBD1 or TRBD2 (5 bases each). Germline CDR1 SGHAT, CDR2 FQNNGV. The germline V and J ends were trimmed by 1 base and 2 bases, with 12 bases remaining between them. This CDR3 has 16 residues.

The chain joins TRBV27 to TRBJ2-7; 13 bases fit TRBD2. V gave up 3 bases and J gave up 0 bases; unmatched junction bases: 8. CDR1 is MNHEY, CDR2 SMNVEV, per germline (reference sequence). The CDR3 consists of 18 residues. Here the CDR3 reads CASSFLGLAGDTSYEQYV. The CDR3 bases are TGTGCCAGCAGTTTCCTTGGACTAGCGGGGGACACCTCCTACGAGCAGTACGTC.

This clonotype was counted once. A clone one base away is much larger, so this may be a read error. J is TRBJ2-3 and V is TRBV6-1; tentatively, D is TRBD1 (7 bases). This CDR3 is 21 amino acids long. Germline values: CDR1 MNHNS, CDR2 SASEGT. Trimming took 1 base from V and 1 from J, leaving 27 bases between them. This CDR3 is CASSEVVGLASRGAGTDTQYF. CDR3 coding DNA: TGTGCCAGCAGTGAAGTGGTGGGCCTAGCTAGCAGGGGGGCCGGCACAGATACGCAGTATTTT.

This clonotype was detected only a few times. In DNA, the CDR3 is TGTGCCAGCAGTTACGAAACAGGCCAAGAGACCCAGTACTTC. As protein: CASSYETGQETQYF. This chain joins TRBV6-5 and TRBJ2-5; D perhaps matches TRBD1 (5 bases). The ends were cut back, 2 bases at V and 1 base at J, with 8 bases in the middle. The CDR3 consists of 14 residues. CDR1 is MNHEY, CDR2 SVGAGI, per germline.

This clonotype has just a few counts. J is TRBJ2-2 and V is TRBV7-9; D may be TRBD1 (6 bases). In germline, CDR1 is SEHNR, CDR2 FQNEAQ (reference sequence). This CDR3 is built from 16 residues. Deletions cut 6 bases from V and 0 bases from J, with 14 bases between. The CDR3 loop is CASRPGQTSNTGELFF. The DNA of the CDR3 is TGTGCCAGCAGACCTGGACAGACCTCGAACACCGGGGAGCTGTTTTTT. Looking up the rest from reference TRBV7-9 and TRBJ2-2 gives the full variable domain: DTGVSQNPRHKITKRGQNVTFRCDPISEHNRLYWYRQTLGQGPEFLTYFQNEAQLEKSRLLSDRFSAERPKGSFSTLEIQRTEQGDSAMYLCASRPGQTSNTGELFFGEGSRLTVL.

The chain recombines TRBV7-9 with TRBJ2-3; D is unresolved. In germline, CDR1 is SEHNR, CDR2 FQNEAQ (reference sequence). Trimming pared 5 bases from V and 2 bases from J, leaving 5 bases between. The CDR3 runs to 12 residues. For the CDR3, the DNA is TGTGCCAGCAGCACCGACACAGATACGCAGTATTTT. Its translation: CASSTDTDTQYF. Drawing the rest from reference TRBV7-9 and TRBJ2-3, the complete variable domain is DTGVSQNPRHKITKRGQNVTFRCDPISEHNRLYWYRQTLGQGPEFLTYFQNEAQLEKSRLLSDRFSAERPKGSFSTLEIQRTEQGDSAMYLCASSTDTDTQYFGPGTRLTVL.

The rearrangement uses TRBV28 and TRBJ1-1, with a tentative D call TRBD1 (5 bases). Germline V gives CDR1 MDHEN, CDR2 SYDVKM. The CDR3 runs to 16 residues. V shed 5 bases and J shed 3 bases, with 19 bases lying between them. CDR3 DNA sequence: TGTGCCAGCAGTCCATCACCCCGTGGGGGGTACACTGAAGCTTTCTTT. This translates into CASSPSPRGGYTEAFF.

This clonotype was counted many times. The rearrangement uses TRBV7-2 and TRBJ2-7; TRBD1 matches at 9 bases. Germline V CDR1 and CDR2: SGHTA, FQGNSA. The CDR3 has 16 amino acids. V was clipped by 1 base and J by 2 bases; unmatched bases: 6. CDR3 coding DNA: TGTGCCAGCAGCTTAGGAGGACAGGGGTACCCCTACGAGCAGTACGTC. Translating gives CASSLGGQGYPYEQYV.

This clonotype was seen only a few times. CDR3 residues: CASSQEGAQPQHF. CDR3 bases: TGTGCCAGCAGCCAAGAGGGGGCTCAGCCCCAGCATTTT. The V and J genes are TRBV4-2 and TRBJ1-5; D possibly corresponds to TRBD1 (6 bases). The V and J ends lost 0 bases and 6 bases respectively, with 6 bases between them. Germline-derived CDR1 and CDR2 are LGHNA and YNFKEQ. The CDR3 is made up of 13 amino acids.

The genes are TRBV7-9 and TRBJ2-2, with 12 bases lining up with TRBD2. The CDR3 totals 16 residues. The germline gives CDR1 SEHNR, CDR2 FQNEAQ (reference sequence). With V trimmed by 5 bases and J by 5 bases, 6 bases remained unmatched. CDR3 coding DNA: TGTGCCAGCAGCCGAGGGGGACTAGCGGGTACCGGGGAGCTGTTTTTT. This encodes CASSRGGLAGTGELFF.

The rearrangement links TRBV6-1 to TRBJ1-5; TRBD1 is a possible D gene (5 bases). The CDR3 has 14 residues. Germline CDR1 is MNHNS and CDR2 is SASEGT. V dropped 1 base and J dropped 3 bases, with 7 bases sitting between them. As DNA, the CDR3 is TGTGCCAGCAGTGAAGAGACAGTCAATCAGCCCCAGCATTTT. Translation gives CASSEETVNQPQHF.

V and J are TRBV7-9 and TRBJ1-2, with no clear D. Germline-derived CDR1 and CDR2 are SEHNR and FQNEAQ (reference sequence). V gave up 0 bases and J gave up 5 bases, with 16 bases separating them. The CDR3 loop spans 16 amino acids. DNA for the CDR3: TGTGCCAGCAGCTTAGCGTACGCCGGGATCGGGTATGGCTACACCTTC. It translates to CASSLAYAGIGYGYTF.

Concerning this clonotype itself: A read error may account for a junction end that differs from germline. The rearrangement links TRBV28 to TRBJ1-5; D is possibly TRBD1 (6 bases). The CDR3 spans 15 residues. Germline CDR1 and CDR2: MDHEN and SYDVKM. CDR3 sequence reads: CASSTGRGSFRPRHF. The CDR3 bases are TGTGCCAGCAGTACCGGGAGGGGGAGCTTTCGGCCCCGGCATTTT. Based on the CDR3 plus reference TRBV28 and TRBJ1-5, the full variable domain is DVKVTQSSRYLVKRTGEKVFLECVQDMDHENMFWYRQDPGLGLRLIYFSYDVKMKEKGDIPEGYSVSREKKERFSLILESASTNQTSMYLCASSTGRGSFRPRHFGDGTRLSIL.

In its sample, this clonotype was seen many times. The genes are TRBV7-2 and TRBJ1-1, with a possible D match to TRBD1 (5 bases). Per germline, CDR1 SGHTA and CDR2 FQGNSA. The CDR3 is made up of 14 amino acids. V lost 0 bases to trimming and J lost 3 bases, with 8 bases between them. For the CDR3, the DNA is TGTGCCAGCAGCTTAGCGCGGGGGTACACTGAAGCTTTCTTT. Encoded protein: CASSLARGYTEAFF.

This clonotype has only a few counts. The chain recombines TRBV12-5 with TRBJ2-7, with D maybe TRBD1 (5 bases). The CDR3 consists of 12 residues. Trimming removed 6 bases at V and 2 bases at J, with 8 bases between. From germline, CDR1 is LGHNT and CDR2 FRNRAP. CDR3 sequence reads: CASGQATYEQYF. In nucleotides, the CDR3 is TGTGCTAGTGGACAGGCGACCTACGAGCAGTACTTC.

This chain uses TRBV7-6 with TRBJ2-1, with 9 nucleotides matching TRBD2. Germline V gene lookup returns CDR1 SGHVS and CDR2 FNYEAQ. The J segment lost 9 bases and the V segment lost 4 bases, leaving 7 bases of the junction unmatched. This CDR3 is built from 14 residues. CDR3 in DNA: TGTGCCAGCAGCTCACCGGGACTAGCAGCTGAGCAGTTCTTC. Translated: CASSSPGLAAEQFF. Drawing the rest from reference TRBV7-6 and TRBJ2-1, the complete variable domain is GAGVSQSPRYKVTKRGQDVALRCDPISGHVSLYWYRQALGQGPEFLTYFNYEAQQDKSGLPNDRFSAERPEGSISTLTIQRTEQRDSAMYRCASSSPGLAAEQFFGPGTRLTVL.

The table lists this clonotype with many counts. This chain connects TRBV11-2 to TRBJ2-7; 7 nucleotides line up with TRBD1. This CDR3 contains 15 residues. Per germline, CDR1 SGHAT and CDR2 FQNNGV. V gave up 4 bases and J gave up 3 bases; unmatched junction bases: 9. The CDR3 DNA sequence: TGTGCCAGCAGCTACAGACCGGGACAGAGCTACGAGCAGTACGTC. Its protein product is CASSYRPGQSYEQYV.

A single count supports this clonotype. The CDR3 DNA reads TGTGCCATCAGACAGGGGACTAACACCGGGGAGCTGTTTTTT. Protein: CAIRQGTNTGELFF. The chain couples TRBV27 to TRBJ2-2; 8 bases line up with TRBD1. Germline values: CDR1 MNHEY, CDR2 SMNVEV (reference sequence). Trimming took 10 bases from V and 2 from J; bases not matched to a gene: 6. The length of the CDR3 is 14 residues.

The chain carries TRBV7-3 and TRBJ1-2; 8 bases match TRBD1. The CDR3 has 14 amino acids. Germline V gene data show CDR1 as SGHTA and CDR2 as FQGTGA. V dropped 5 bases and J dropped 4; count of bases not matched to a gene: 6. CDR3 in amino acids: CASSRTGPFYGYTF. For the CDR3, the DNA is TGTGCCAGCAGCCGGACAGGGCCTTTCTATGGCTACACCTTC.

The chain carries TRBV4-1 and TRBJ1-5, with D uncertain. CDR3 length: 15 residues. Trimming took off 4 bases at V and 0 bases at J, with 10 bases between the two ends. CDR1 is MGHRA, CDR2 YSYEKL, per germline. CDR3 in DNA: TGCGCCAGCAGCCCTTCAGGTGATAGCAATCAGCCCCAGCATTTT. Translating gives CASSPSGDSNQPQHF.

This clonotype was seen only a few times. The rearrangement uses TRBV2 and TRBJ2-5, with a possible D match to TRBD1 (5 bases). The CDR3 runs to 12 residues. V was shortened by 10 bases and J by 5 bases, with 14 bases between the two germline ends. Germline V lookup: CDR1 SNHLY, CDR2 FYNNEI. The CDR3 reads CATWAGWETQYF. Written as DNA, the CDR3 is TGTGCCACCTGGGCAGGGTGGGAGACCCAGTACTTC.

This clonotype showed up just a few times. The rearrangement links TRBV5-4 to TRBJ2-3; 11 nucleotides align to TRBD2. CDR1 is SGHNT, CDR2 YYREEE, per germline (reference sequence). The CDR3 is 16 residues long. V gave up 3 bases and J gave up 2 bases; unmatched junction bases: 5. The CDR3 sequence is CASSWGLAAYTDTQYF. In nucleotides, the CDR3 is TGTGCCAGCAGCTGGGGACTAGCGGCGTACACAGATACGCAGTATTTT.

The chain carries TRBV29-1 and TRBJ1-1; D not certain. Germline lookup yields CDR1 SQVTM and CDR2 ANQGSEA. CDR3 length: 11 residues. CDR3 sequence (DNA): TGCGGGAGTTTTTTGAACACTGAAGCTTTCTTT. Its translation: CGSFLNTEAFF.

This clonotype came up many times. V gene TRBV6-2 or TRBV6-3 combines with J gene TRBJ2-1, with D hard to call. The CDR3 totals 17 residues. With 0 bases removed from V and 2 bases from J, the gap between germline ends came to 14 bases. Per germline, CDR1 MNHEY and CDR2 SVGEGT. The DNA of the CDR3 is TGTGCCAGCAGTTACTCACGGCCCTCAGGACCCTACAATGAGCAGTTCTTC. It specifies CASSYSRPSGPYNEQFF.

This clonotype has just one count. A read error may produce the germline difference seen at one junction end. This sequence joins TRBV7-9 and TRBJ2-1, with TRBD2 identical over 8 bases. This CDR3 is built from 17 residues. The germline V gene has CDR1 SEHNR and CDR2 FQNEAQ (reference sequence). The CDR3 loop is CVSSLVPGGPGYNEQFF. The CDR3, as DNA: TGTGTCAGCAGCTTAGTTCCGGGGGGGCCTGGCTACAATGAGCAGTTCTTC. Variable domain in full (rest from reference TRBV7-9 and TRBJ2-1): DTGVSQNPRHKITKRGQNVTFRCDPISEHNRLYWYRQTLGQGPEFLTYFQNEAQLEKSRLLSDRFSAERPKGSFSTLEIQRTEQGDSAMYLCVSSLVPGGPGYNEQFFGPGTRLTVL.

The rearrangement joins TRBV15 to TRBJ2-5; the match to TRBD2 covers 7 bases. CDR3 length: 16 amino acids. Trimming cost V 5 bases and J 4 bases; bases outside gene matches: 13. Germline V gene sequence: CDR1 LNHNV, CDR2 YYDKDF (reference sequence). CDR3 nucleotide sequence: TGTGCCACCAGCGCGGGGGAAGGACAAGGAGGAGAGACCCAGTACTTC. The encoded protein is CATSAGEGQGGETQYF. Full variable domain (rest looked up from reference TRBV15 and TRBJ2-5): DAMVIQNPRYQVTQFGKPVTLSCSQTLNHNVMYWYQQKSSQAPKLLFHYYDKDFNNEADTPDNFQSRRPNTSFCFLDIRSPGLGDTAMYLCATSAGEGQGGETQYFGPGTRLLVL.

The rearrangement links TRBV5-5 to TRBJ1-2; TRBD1 agrees at 8 bases. Germline CDR1 SGHKS, CDR2 YYEKEE (reference sequence). V gave up 2 bases and J gave up 4 bases; unmatched junction bases: 13. The CDR3 loop spans 17 amino acids. In DNA, the CDR3 is TGTGCCAGCAGCTTATTCCCCGGGACAGGCCTTACCTATGGCTACACCTTC. It codes for CASSLFPGTGLTYGYTF.

This chain uses TRBV12-3 or TRBV12-4 with TRBJ1-1; no firm D call. V lost 1 base to trimming and J lost 0 bases, with 12 bases between them. CDR3 size: 16 residues. CDR3 sequence: CASSLVPWMMNTEAFF. Here the CDR3 DNA reads TGTGCCAGCAGTTTAGTACCCTGGATGATGAACACTGAAGCTTTCTTT.